The next 8 T cell receptor beta chains were all read from a single sample in a study of PD-1 blockade in classical Hodgkin lymphoma. Sample time point: cycle 4 day 1 (C4D1), after around six weeks of nivolumab. Relapses following autologous stem cell transplantation were seen in all patients, with brentuximab vedotin exposure varying. Magnetic negative selection was used to purify CD8+ T cells from thawed PBMCs. Sequencing was performed with immunoSEQ multiplex PCR; in TCRdb, only in-frame clones are kept and a portion is missing. The table lists more than 9,500 clones, approximately 81% of them singletons, with under 45% in the top ten. Material: CD8+ T cells from blood, obtained before the fourth cycle of nivolumab. The receptor source for this set is a human donor with classical Hodgkin lymphoma. The donor label of this sample is uncertain.

This rearrangement joins TRBV27 to TRBJ2-7; 12 nucleotides align to TRBD2. Germline loops: CDR1 MNHEY, CDR2 SMNVEV (reference sequence). This CDR3 is 14 amino acids long. After removal of 2 bases from V and 7 bases from J, the junction contained 3 bases not matched to a gene. In nucleotides, the CDR3 is TGTGCCAGCAGTTTACTAGCGGGAGGGGGAGAGCAGTACTTC. It codes for CASSLLAGGGEQYF.

The J gene is TRBJ1-1, the V gene TRBV20-1; D gene uncertain. Germline CDR1 DFQATT, CDR2 SNEGSKA (reference sequence). The V and J ends lost 3 bases and 4 bases respectively, with 6 bases between them. CDR3 length equals 11 residues. As DNA, the CDR3 is TGCAGTGCTAGTTGGGGCACTGAAGCTTTCTTT. Residues: CSASWGTEAFF.

The chain is built from TRBV11-2 and TRBJ2-7, with 7 bases that match TRBD1. The germline V gene has CDR1 SGHAT and CDR2 FQNNGV. With 6 bases clipped from V and 6 bases from J, the junction kept 11 bases outside the gene matches. The length of the CDR3 is 14 residues. The DNA for the CDR3 is TGTGCCAGCAGGATCCGAGGGGGCGAGTGCGAGCAGTACTTC. It codes for CASRIRGGECEQYF.

The rearrangement links TRBV2 to TRBJ2-1, with 14 positions matching TRBD2. The J segment lost 8 bases and the V segment lost 8 bases, leaving 11 bases of the junction unmatched. This CDR3 spans 16 amino acids. CDR1 is SNHLY and CDR2 is FYNNEI in the germline V gene. CDR3 protein: CASVGGTSGRSDEQFF. CDR3 in DNA: TGTGCCAGCGTGGGGGGGACTAGCGGGAGATCGGATGAGCAGTTCTTC.

The genes are TRBV5-8 and TRBJ2-7, with D possibly being TRBD1 (5 bases). Trimming shortened V by 4 bases and J by 5 bases, and 16 bases separated the two germline ends. CDR3 length equals 14 residues. From germline, CDR1 is SGHTS and CDR2 YDEGEE. CDR3 protein: CASSPVPRAHEQYF. In nucleotides, the CDR3 is TGTGCCAGCAGCCCGGTACCCAGGGCCCACGAGCAGTACTTC. Full variable domain (outside the CDR3, taken from reference TRBV5-8 and TRBJ2-7): EAGVTQSPTHLIKTRGQQATLRCSPISGHTSVYWYQQALGLGLQFLLWYDEGEERNRGNFPPRFSGRQFPNYSSELNVNALELEDSALYLCASSPVPRAHEQYFGPGTRLTVT.

The genes are TRBV7-2 and TRBJ2-1, with D tentatively TRBD1 (6 bases). The V gene lost 5 bases and the J gene lost 10 bases, with 21 bases spanning the gap. The CDR3 spans 15 residues. Germline CDR1 and CDR2: SGHTA and FQGNSA. The CDR3 loop is CASSQTGSGGEEQFF. In DNA form, the CDR3 reads TGTGCCAGCAGCCAAACAGGGTCGGGTGGGGAGGAGCAGTTCTTC.

The rearrangement links TRBV11-2 to TRBJ2-2; TRBD2 matches 8 bases. The ends lost 1 base at V and 7 bases at J; junction bases unmatched: 11. CDR1 is SGHAT, CDR2 FQNNGV, per germline. The CDR3 runs to 17 residues. In DNA, the CDR3 is TGTGCCAGCAGCTTAGCCCCTACGGGAGGGCCGGGCGGGGAGCTGTTTTTT. Translating it yields CASSLAPTGGPGGELFF.

The gene calls are TRBV15 and TRBJ2-1; 9 bases match TRBD2. This CDR3 has 17 amino acids. J gave up 1 base and V 3 bases, and 7 bases lay outside the gene matches. In germline, CDR1 is LNHNV, CDR2 YYDKDF (reference sequence). CDR3 in DNA: TGTGCCACCAGCAGCCGATACGGACTAGCGTCCTACAATGAGCAGTTCTTC. Its protein product is CATSSRYGLASYNEQFF.